Listed below are T cell receptor beta chains from one sample, sequenced in a study of monozygotic twins with inflammatory bowel disease. TCRdb reprocessed the 5' RACE reads, with one entry per CDR3 protein and no DNA. The table lists a few hundred thousand distinct CDR3 sequences. Sequencing used blood. These receptors originate from a human donor with ulcerative colitis or Crohn's disease, or a healthy co-twin of an affected twin (not recorded which). The CDR3 runs from the conserved cysteine through the conserved F or W.

V,J,CDR3
TRBV20-1,TRBJ1-5,CSAQGSNQPQHF
TRBV6-5,TRBJ2-3,CASSFSTSGITDTQYF
TRBV7-2,TRBJ2-3,CASSLDGSGYTDTQYF
TRBV19,TRBJ1-6,CASSQGTENSPLHF
TRBV9,TRBJ2-5,CASSVQGEFQETQYF
TRBV7-2,TRBJ1-1,CASSFTRGSNTEAFF
TRBV7-2,TRBJ1-5,CASSFDRGSNQPQHF
TRBV6-4,TRBJ2-4,CASSLNRGTGGSLAKNIQYF
TRBV7-3,TRBJ2-3,CASSISRASDTQYF
TRBV19,TRBJ1-1,CASSPFGQGTEEAFF
TRBV27,TRBJ2-1,CASRGERGDHNEQFF
TRBV10-3,TRBJ2-4,CAISVPGLENIQYF
TRBV15,TRBJ2-2,CATSSDLPGAGELFF
TRBV6-5,TRBJ1-4,CASSYDGTAHEKLFF
TRBV7-9,TRBJ2-5,CASSLGELQETQYF
TRBV25-1,TRBJ1-3,CASSEQAFSGNTIYF
TRBV6-2/TRBV6-3,TRBJ1-2,CASTRRTGGSYGYTF
TRBV7-9,TRBJ1-2,CASSLKGAYGYTF
TRBV20-1,TRBJ2-1,CSARDLAGLVEQFF
TRBV14,TRBJ2-6,CASSQEYRLTGANVLTF
TRBV5-1,TRBJ1-2,CASSLGQADGYTF
TRBV19,TRBJ2-6,CASSIERTGFGGANVLTF
TRBV2,TRBJ2-2,CASRRTSGSRAGELFF
TRBV19,TRBJ2-1,CATSPGTLSTEQFF
TRBV12-3/TRBV12-4,TRBJ1-5,CDSSLASGLQPQHF
TRBV20-1,TRBJ2-4,CSARPGQIKNIQYF
TRBV29-1,TRBJ1-1,CSVRDRTSFGKDEAFF
TRBV5-1,TRBJ2-6,CASSAEGRSGANVLTF
TRBV12-3/TRBV12-4,TRBJ2-7,CASSSHTYEQYF
TRBV7-2,TRBJ2-5,CASSLTSGRWGETQYF
TRBV28,TRBJ2-7,CASSPPSGNLHEQYF
TRBV6-5,TRBJ2-3,CASSPGLAGGWYF
TRBV2,TRBJ1-2,CASSDGLRVYGYTF
TRBV20-1,TRBJ1-1,CSARDLRQGPNTEAFF
TRBV9,TRBJ2-2,CASSVAQTSNTGELFF
TRBV7-2,TRBJ1-1,CASNPGTGLEAFF
TRBV5-5,TRBJ2-7,CASSSGSGQGRSRQYF
TRBV18,TRBJ1-5,CASSPLRAPVDQPQHF
TRBV30,TRBJ1-2,CASNKEATIYGYTF
TRBV3-1,TRBJ1-1,CASSQDRSGTEAFF
TRBV28,TRBJ2-3,CASSLRGDLTDTQYF
TRBV5-1,TRBJ2-3,CASSPPAGRGTDTQYF
TRBV2,TRBJ2-1,CASRPGLASGRAWNEQFF
TRBV10-3,TRBJ2-1,CATSESRDEQFF
TRBV7-9,TRBJ2-3,CASSSTRDTSADTQYF
TRBV24-1,TRBJ2-5,CATSDSRLGGETQYF
TRBV7-9,TRBJ2-7,CASSPMGNSYEQYF
TRBV7-9,TRBJ1-1,CASSLTSTPNTEAFF
TRBV30,TRBJ2-3,CAWSGSTDTQYF
TRBV20-1,TRBJ2-5,CSARGKREREETQYF
TRBV6-1,TRBJ2-7,CASRKGLASYEQYF
TRBV29-1,TRBJ2-1,CSVLRGYNEQFF
TRBV5-1,TRBJ2-1,CASSLDPIRANEQFF
TRBV12-3/TRBV12-4,TRBJ1-5,CASSTWDRGNQPQHF
TRBV6-1,TRBJ1-3,CASSEEISGNTIYF
TRBV27,TRBJ2-2,CASSLPRQGNTGELFF
TRBV18,TRBJ1-1,CASSPQGQRNEAFF